Listed here are 9 T cell receptor beta chains from one sample, sequenced in a study of blood T cell repertoires in COVID-19. The method was immunoSEQ multiplex PCR; TCRdb's version includes in-frame clones alone and lacks a portion of them. The sample shows under 300,000 clones, just over 85% of them seen only once. The sample consisted of peripheral blood. The source of these receptors is a woman in her thirties with active or convalescent COVID-19.

This clone occurred once. The genes are TRBV27 and TRBJ1-5, with D possibly being TRBD1 (6 bases). The CDR3 loop spans 15 amino acids. V was pared by 2 bases and J by 1 base, with 9 bases between. Looked up from germline, CDR1 is MNHEY and CDR2 is SMNVEV (reference sequence). DNA of the CDR3: TGTGCCAGCAGTTTAGGGGGCTGGAGCAATCAGCCCCAGCATTTT. Its protein product is CASSLGGWSNQPQHF.

In its sample, this clone was seen once. The J gene is TRBJ1-5, the V gene TRBV3-1 (or the pseudogene TRBV3-2); no clear D gene. CDR3 length: 20 amino acids. Trimming removed 4 bases at V and 0 bases at J, with 25 bases between. CDR1 is LGHDT and CDR2 is YNNKEL in the germline V gene (reference sequence). CDR3 region: CASSRSFPEREKPSNQPQHF. CDR3 coding DNA: TGTGCCAGCAGCCGTTCTTTCCCCGAACGGGAGAAACCTAGCAATCAGCCCCAGCATTTT.

This rearrangement joins TRBV5-1 to TRBJ1-5; 8 bases map to TRBD1. CDR3 size: 15 residues. V shed 0 bases, J shed 4 bases, and the junction held 3 bases outside the gene matches. Looked up from germline, CDR1 is SGHRS and CDR2 is YFSETQ. In DNA form, the CDR3 reads TGCGCCAGCAGCTTGGGGACAGGGCCTAATCAGCCCCAGCATTTT. Residues: CASSLGTGPNQPQHF.

The chain carries TRBV21-1 and TRBJ2-3; TRBD2 reflects the table's D call only, with no check against the DNA. TRBV21-1 is recorded as a pseudogene. The CDR3 runs 18 residues. The CDR3: CASSVDWIAGKVRDTQYF. Here the CDR3 DNA reads TGTGCCAGCAGCGTTGATTGGATTGCGGGAAAAGTGCGGGATACGCAGTATTTT.

This rearrangement joins TRBV30 to TRBJ2-3; D might be TRBD1 (6 bases). V lost 4 bases and J lost 2, with 16 bases in between. The CDR3 runs 15 residues. CDR1 and CDR2 (germline): GTSNPN, SVGIG (reference sequence). This CDR3 is CAWTTGSRSTDTQYF. The CDR3 nucleotides read TGTGCCTGGACCACAGGGTCAAGGTCCACAGATACGCAGTATTTT.

This rearrangement joins TRBV15 to TRBJ1-2; D ambiguous. This CDR3 spans 14 amino acids. Per the germline V gene, CDR1 is LNHNV and CDR2 is YYDKDF (reference sequence). V lost 0 bases and J 1 base, leaving 6 bases between the germline ends. This chain's CDR3 is CATSRDRVNYGYTF. The CDR3 nucleotides read TGTGCCACCAGCAGAGATCGGGTTAACTATGGCTACACCTTC. The variable domain in full, with the rest retrieved from reference TRBV15 and TRBJ1-2, is DAMVIQNPRYQVTQFGKPVTLSCSQTLNHNVMYWYQQKSSQAPKLLFHYYDKDFNNEADTPDNFQSRRPNTSFCFLDIRSPGLGDTAMYLCATSRDRVNYGYTFGSGTRLTVV.

This clone has just a few counts. The chain has TRBV28 and TRBJ2-7; 7 bases fit TRBD1. Trimming cost V 11 bases and J 4 bases; bases outside gene matches: 14. Germline V gene sequence: CDR1 MDHEN, CDR2 SYDVKM. The CDR3 contains 14 residues. The CDR3 loop is CAESRGGRSYEQYF. For the CDR3, the DNA is TGTGCCGAGAGTCGAGGGGGCCGAAGTTACGAGCAGTACTTC. Full variable domain (remainder filled in from reference TRBV28 and TRBJ2-7): DVKVTQSSRYLVKRTGEKVFLECVQDMDHENMFWYRQDPGLGLRLIYFSYDVKMKEKGDIPEGYSVSREKKERFSLILESASTNQTSMYLCAESRGGRSYEQYFGPGTRLTVT.

Comments on this clone: A junction boundary mismatches the germline segment, possibly from a read error. The CDR3 region has the DNA TGTGCCTGGAGCGGGGGGCGTGTGCATTTT. Protein product: CAWSGGRVHF. The chain combines TRBV30 with TRBJ2-3; maybe TRBD2 (7 bases). The CDR3 loop spans 10 amino acids. Germline V gene data show CDR1 as GTSNPN and CDR2 as SVGIG (reference sequence). Based on the CDR3 plus reference TRBV30 and TRBJ2-3, the full variable domain is SQTIHQWPATLVQPVGSPLSLECTVEGTSNPNLYWYRQAAGRGLQLLFYSVGIGQISSEVPQNLSASRPQDRQFILSSKKLLLSDSGFYLCAWSGGRVHFGPGTRLTVL.

The chain recombines TRBV7-8 with TRBJ1-5; the match to TRBD1 covers 7 bases. The length of the CDR3 is 16 residues. The germline V gene has CDR1 SGHVS and CDR2 FQNEAQ. The V gene end was trimmed by 5 bases and the J gene end by 4 bases; junction bases not matched to a gene: 11. Here the CDR3 reads CASSPRGRDSNQPQHF. The CDR3 DNA reads TGTGCCAGCAGCCCTAGGGGGCGGGACAGTAATCAGCCCCAGCATTTT.